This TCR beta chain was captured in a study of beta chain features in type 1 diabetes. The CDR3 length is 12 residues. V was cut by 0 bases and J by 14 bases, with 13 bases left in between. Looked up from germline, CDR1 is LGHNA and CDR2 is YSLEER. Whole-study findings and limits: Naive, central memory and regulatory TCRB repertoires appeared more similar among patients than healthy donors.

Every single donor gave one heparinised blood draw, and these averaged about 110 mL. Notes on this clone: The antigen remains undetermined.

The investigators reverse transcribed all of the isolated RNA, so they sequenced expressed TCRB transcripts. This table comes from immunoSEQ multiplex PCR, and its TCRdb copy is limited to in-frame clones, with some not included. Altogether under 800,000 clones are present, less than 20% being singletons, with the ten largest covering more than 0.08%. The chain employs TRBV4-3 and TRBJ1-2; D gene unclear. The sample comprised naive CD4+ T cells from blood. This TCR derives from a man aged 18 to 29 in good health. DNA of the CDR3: TGCGCCAGCAGCCAAGACCACCGACCTCTGACCTTC. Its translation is CASSQDHRPLTF.